The T cell receptor beta chain described here comes from a study of identical twins. With template switching, a universal primer site was added, and the cDNA carried unique molecular identifiers. MiXCR, applied by TCRdb to the 5' RACE reads, yields one record per CDR3 protein. Of approximately 1.8 million distinct CDR3 sequences listed, about 32% are singletons. This clonotype was seen a few times. Its antigen is currently unknown. Study results and limitations: Surplus twin overlap in beta out-of-frame sequences was less pronounced.

Germline CDR1 is SGDLS and CDR2 is YYNGEE. With 2 bases clipped from V and 0 bases from J, the junction kept 8 bases outside the gene matches. The CDR3 is 16 residues long. The rearrangement joins TRBV9 to TRBJ2-7, with 7 bases aligning to TRBD2. The sequence was collected from a newborn girl in good health. Sequencing was performed on cord blood. This chain's CDR3 is CASSVGGVQFSYEQYF. The DNA of the CDR3 is TGTGCCAGCAGCGTGGGAGGGGTGCAATTCTCCTACGAGCAGTACTTC. Full variable domain (missing parts from reference TRBV9 and TRBJ2-7): DSGVTQTPKHLITATGQRVTLRCSPRSGDLSVYWYQQSLDQGLQFLIQYYNGEERAKGNILERFSAQQFPDLHSELNLSSLELGDSALYFCASSVGGVQFSYEQYFGPGTRLTVT.